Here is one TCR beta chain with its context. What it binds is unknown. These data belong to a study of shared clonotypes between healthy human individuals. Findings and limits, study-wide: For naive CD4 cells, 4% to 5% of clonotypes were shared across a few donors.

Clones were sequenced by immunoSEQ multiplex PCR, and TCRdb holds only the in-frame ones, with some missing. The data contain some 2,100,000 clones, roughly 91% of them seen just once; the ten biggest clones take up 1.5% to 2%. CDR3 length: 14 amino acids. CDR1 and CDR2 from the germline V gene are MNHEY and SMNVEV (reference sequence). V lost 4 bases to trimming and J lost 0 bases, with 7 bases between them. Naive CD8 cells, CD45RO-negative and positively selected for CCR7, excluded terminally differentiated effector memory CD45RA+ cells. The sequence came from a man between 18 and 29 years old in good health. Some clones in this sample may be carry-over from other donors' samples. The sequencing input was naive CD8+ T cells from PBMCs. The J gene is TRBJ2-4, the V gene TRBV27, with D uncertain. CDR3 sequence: CASSSRLAKNIQYF. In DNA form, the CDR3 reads TGTGCCAGCAGTTCCCGGCTAGCCAAAAACATTCAGTACTTC.